The 7 T cell receptor beta chains below were found in one sample sequenced in a study of T cell responses to AZD1222 COVID-19 vaccine. Using immunoSEQ multiplex PCR, the repertoire was profiled, and TCRdb retains in-frame clones only, with some absent. In the table there are 55,000 to 70,000 clones, roughly 89% of which are singletons. The material was peripheral blood, obtained 28 days after the second AZD1222 dose. The receptor set was obtained from an adult who received the AZD1222 COVID-19 vaccine.

This clone has just one count. The chain joins TRBV24-1 to TRBJ1-2; TRBD1 might be the D (6 bases). CDR3 size: 16 residues. In germline, CDR1 is KGHDR, CDR2 SFDVKD. V lost 3 bases to trimming and J lost 3 bases, with 16 bases between them. The CDR3: CATSDNWGADDYGYTF. The CDR3 coding sequence is TGTGCCACCAGTGATAATTGGGGGGCAGATGACTATGGCTACACCTTC.

The rearrangement joins TRBV23-1 to TRBJ2-5; TRBD1 agrees at 9 bases. TRBV23-1 is given ORF status, its function remaining uncertain. V lost 2 bases to trimming and J lost 5 bases; unmatched junction nucleotides: 3. The CDR3 length is 14 residues. CDR3 sequence (DNA): TGCGCCAGCAGTCAACCGACAGGGGGGGAGACCCAGTACTTC. As protein: CASSQPTGGETQYF.

V is TRBV5-3 and J is TRBJ1-6; D might be TRBD1 (6 bases). TRBV5-3 is treated as an ORF (open reading frame) with a function not yet certain. V lost 2 bases and J lost 10, with 19 bases in between. The CDR3 contains 16 residues. The CDR3 nucleotides are TGTGCCAGAAGCTTACTTCCCCACAGGGTGCGGTCACCCCTCCACTTT. Its translation is CARSLLPHRVRSPLHF.

The chain links TRBV5-4 to TRBJ2-7; D possibly uses TRBD1 or TRBD2 (5 bases each). Deletions cut 3 bases from V and 6 bases from J, with 16 bases between. This CDR3 contains 14 residues. Germline CDR1 reads SGHNT; CDR2 reads YYREEE (reference sequence). CDR3 protein: CASSSGTQGSEQYF. As DNA, the CDR3 is TGTGCCAGCAGCTCGGGGACCCAGGGCTCCGAGCAGTACTTC.

The rearrangement joins TRBV9 to TRBJ2-1; 8 positions match TRBD2. V was clipped by 1 base and J by 6 bases; unmatched bases: 9. Per the germline V gene, CDR1 is SGDLS and CDR2 is YYNGEE. The CDR3 totals 16 residues. CDR3 in DNA: TGTGCCAGCAGCGTAAGAGCGGGAGAGTTACGCAATGAGCAGTTCTTC. Protein sequence: CASSVRAGELRNEQFF. Variable domain in full (rest from reference TRBV9 and TRBJ2-1): DSGVTQTPKHLITATGQRVTLRCSPRSGDLSVYWYQQSLDQGLQFLIQYYNGEERAKGNILERFSAQQFPDLHSELNLSSLELGDSALYFCASSVRAGELRNEQFFGPGTRLTVL.

The chain carries TRBV29-1 and TRBJ2-3, with a tentative D call TRBD1 (6 bases). The CDR3 has 14 amino acids. Germline V CDR1 and CDR2: SQVTM, ANQGSEA. V shed 6 bases and J shed 0 bases, with 13 bases lying between them. CDR3 DNA sequence: TGCAGCGTAGTGGACAGTCCTAGCACAGATACGCAGTATTTT. It specifies CSVVDSPSTDTQYF.

CDR3 DNA sequence: TGTGCCAGCAGCCACCGAGCGGGACCCTCCTACGAGCAGTACTTC. This sequence encodes CASSHRAGPSYEQYF. This chain links TRBV5-4 with TRBJ2-7; 7 bases map to TRBD2. This CDR3 comprises 15 residues. CDR1 SGHNT and CDR2 YYREEE come from the germline V gene (reference sequence). With 4 bases clipped from V and 0 bases from J, the junction kept 7 bases outside the gene matches. The full variable domain, in which reference TRBV5-4 and TRBJ2-7 provide the parts outside the CDR3, is ETGVTQSPTHLIKTRGQQVTLRCSSQSGHNTVSWYQQALGQGPQFIFQYYREEENGRGNFPPRFSGLQFPNYSSELNVNALELDDSALYLCASSHRAGPSYEQYFGPGTRLTVT.